These 32 T cell receptor beta chains originate from one sample sequenced in a study of regulatory T cells in long-lasting Graves disease. Noted time point: newly diagnosed GD, antithyroid drugs for less than 3 months. RNA isolated from PBMCs was used to make the TCR library. Building of the TCR beta libraries involved iRepertoire HTBI primers and Arm-PCR of CDR3 regions. TCRdb recomputed calls from the multiplex PCR reads with MiXCR, one row per CDR3 protein. The sample lists approximately 230,000 distinct CDR3 sequences, around 20% occurring once. Sequences were derived from peripheral blood mononuclear cells (PBMCs), sampled at new diagnosis, from a patient treated with antithyroid drugs. These receptors were obtained from a female donor with Graves disease.

The table lists this clonotype with many counts. The chain recombines TRBV24-1 with TRBJ1-2; 9 positions match TRBD1. The CDR3 sequence is 14 residues long. From germline, CDR1 is KGHDR and CDR2 SFDVKD. Trimming took 4 bases from V and 8 from J; bases not matched to a gene: 7. The CDR3 spells CATSEDRGTSGYTF. In DNA, the CDR3 is TGTGCCACCAGTGAGGACAGGGGAACCTCGGGCTACACCTTC.

The rearrangement links TRBV7-8 to TRBJ2-1; TRBD2 matches at 9 bases. J was trimmed by 5 bases and V by 2 bases; bases with no gene match: 4. The CDR3 length is 15 residues. Germline V CDR1 and CDR2: SGHVS, FQNEAQ. The DNA of the CDR3 is TGTGCCAGCAGCTTAAGTAGCGGGGGAAACAATGAGCAGTTCTTC. Translation gives CASSLSSGGNNEQFF.

Many counts were recorded for this clonotype. The rearrangement joins TRBV19 to TRBJ1-1; D ambiguous. Looked up from germline, CDR1 is LNHDA and CDR2 is SQIVND (reference sequence). V was cut by 3 bases and J by 3 bases, with 11 bases left in between. The CDR3 runs 14 residues. CDR3 region: CASSIGARDTEAFF. CDR3 DNA sequence: TGTGCCAGTAGTATTGGCGCGCGCGACACTGAAGCTTTCTTT. The entire variable domain, with the rest obtained from reference TRBV19 and TRBJ1-1, is as follows: DGGITQSPKYLFRKEGQNVTLSCEQNLNHDAMYWYRQDPGQGLRLIYYSQIVNDFQKGDIAEGYSVSREKKESFPLTVTSAQKNPTAFYLCASSIGARDTEAFFGQGTRLTVV.

This clonotype has ten or more counts. The chain is built from TRBV28 and TRBJ1-1, with no clear D. The V gene lost 6 bases and the J gene lost 0 bases, with 20 bases spanning the gap. CDR3 length equals 17 residues. Germline values: CDR1 MDHEN, CDR2 SYDVKM. CDR3 sequence (DNA): TGTGCCAGCAGGAACCTCGGGAGGGCCACCATGAACACTGAAGCTTTCTTT. Translating gives CASRNLGRATMNTEAFF. The whole variable domain, filled in from reference TRBV28 and TRBJ1-1, reads DVKVTQSSRYLVKRTGEKVFLECVQDMDHENMFWYRQDPGLGLRLIYFSYDVKMKEKGDIPEGYSVSREKKERFSLILESASTNQTSMYLCASRNLGRATMNTEAFFGQGTRLTVV.

This clonotype was observed at least ten times. The gene calls are TRBV7-2 and TRBJ2-5; D unresolved. This CDR3 comprises 14 residues. V was trimmed by 1 base and J by 7 bases, leaving 13 bases between them. Germline V gene lookup returns CDR1 SGHTA and CDR2 FQGNSA. In nucleotides, the CDR3 is TGTGCCAGCAGCTTAGTCGGCCTCCCGGGGACCCAGTACTTC. It codes for CASSLVGLPGTQYF.

At least ten counts were recorded for this clonotype. The V call is TRBV6-2 or TRBV6-3, the J call TRBJ2-1; the D is unclear. This CDR3 region has 14 residues. Trimming took 7 bases from V and 9 from J, leaving 19 bases between them. The germline V gene encodes CDR1 MNHEY and CDR2 SVGEGT. CDR3 protein: CASTPLEMPREQFF. CDR3 sequence (DNA): TGTGCCAGCACCCCCCTCGAGATGCCCCGTGAGCAGTTCTTC.

A remark on this clonotype: A read error is likely, as this CDR3 ends without the conserved phenylalanine or tryptophan. The rearrangement uses TRBV19 and TRBJ2-4; no clear D. V dropped 4 bases and J dropped 8 bases, with 6 bases sitting between them. The V gene's germline CDR1 is LNHDA and CDR2 SQIVND (reference sequence). The CDR3 is 11 residues long. The CDR3 DNA is TGTGCCAGTAGTACCCGGGACATTCAGTACCTC. Translated, it gives CASSTRDIQYL.

This clonotype was counted many times. This rearrangement joins TRBV28 to TRBJ2-7; D is unresolved. Trimming left V 1 base short and J 3 bases short, with 10 bases between. The CDR3 totals 14 residues. Germline CDR1 and CDR2: MDHEN and SYDVKM. The CDR3 loop is CASSLFSQNYEQYF. CDR3 DNA: TGTGCCAGCAGTTTATTCTCACAGAACTACGAGCAGTACTTC.

A word on this clonotype: This may come from a read error, since a much larger clone is one base off. This chain links TRBV28 with TRBJ2-5, with 12 positions matching TRBD2. Germline assignment: CDR1 MDHEN and CDR2 SYDVKM. The CDR3 runs 15 residues. CDR3 sequence: CAGRGLAGLQETQYF. The CDR3 DNA reads TGTGCCGGCAGGGGACTAGCGGGCCTTCAAGAGACCCAGTACTTC.

This clonotype occurred many times. The chain recombines TRBV30 with TRBJ1-5; maybe TRBD1 (5 bases). V was pared by 3 bases and J by 3 bases, with 15 bases between. The CDR3 is made up of 15 amino acids. Germline CDR1 reads GTSNPN; CDR2 reads SVGIG (reference sequence). The CDR3 sequence: CAWSLDNSANQPQHF. The CDR3 DNA is TGTGCCTGGAGCTTGGACAACAGTGCCAATCAGCCCCAGCATTTT.

This clonotype was seen many times. This CDR3 is CASETSGTDTQYF. The CDR3 bases are TGTGCCAGCGAGACTAGCGGAACAGATACGCAGTATTTT. V usage is TRBV6-1 and J usage is TRBJ2-3, with TRBD2 matching over 9 bases. The CDR3 consists of 13 residues. V shed 8 bases, J shed 3 bases, and the junction held 3 bases outside the gene matches. Germline assignment: CDR1 MNHNS and CDR2 SASEGT.

This clonotype was picked up many times. This chain uses TRBV16 with TRBJ2-3; D is perhaps TRBD1 or TRBD2 (5 bases each). The CDR3 totals 15 residues. Trimming removed 6 bases from V and 3 bases from J, with 16 bases in between. Germline V CDR1 and CDR2: KGHSY, FQNENV. The CDR3 here is CASSPGTARTDTQYF. CDR3 bases: TGTGCCAGCAGTCCCGGGACGGCACGAACAGATACGCAGTATTTT.

For this clonotype: It may be a read error: a sequence one base away is much more abundant. V gene TRBV7-2 combines with J gene TRBJ2-7, with TRBD2 identical over 8 bases. Germline loops: CDR1 SGHTA, CDR2 FQGNSA. CDR3 length: 13 amino acids. The CDR3 DNA sequence: TGTGCCAACAGCTTAAGCGGGAGCCCCGAGCAGTACTTC. Its translation is CANSLSGSPEQYF.

The chain employs TRBV3-1 and TRBJ1-2, with 9 positions matching TRBD1. The trim removed 4 bases at V and 4 bases at J, leaving 7 bases unmatched. There are 15 residues in the CDR3. Looked up from germline, CDR1 is LGHDT and CDR2 is YNNKEL (reference sequence). The CDR3 nucleotides read TGTGCCAGCAGCCGACTAGGACAGGGGAGCTATGGCTACACCTTC. Residues: CASSRLGQGSYGYTF.

At least ten counts were recorded for this clonotype. This sequence joins TRBV19 and TRBJ2-2; 7 bases match TRBD1. After removal of 4 bases from V and 5 bases from J, the junction contained 1 base not matched to a gene. The CDR3 covers 13 residues. CDR1 LNHDA and CDR2 SQIVND come from the germline V gene (reference sequence). CDR3 protein: CASSRQGTGELFF. The CDR3 DNA reads as TGTGCCAGTAGTAGACAGGGTACCGGGGAGCTGTTTTTT.

This sequence joins TRBV7-3 and TRBJ2-3; D could derive from TRBD1 or TRBD2 (5 bases each). CDR1 and CDR2 from the germline V gene are SGHTA and FQGTGA. V was clipped by 3 bases and J by 1 base, with 8 bases between them. The CDR3 spans 14 residues. The CDR3 DNA follows: TGTGCCAGCAGCTTCCGGGACCGCACAGATACGCAGTATTTT. Amino acids: CASSFRDRTDTQYF.

This clonotype was recorded a few times. This clone may be a read error of a much larger clone one base away. The gene calls are TRBV12-3 or TRBV12-4 and TRBJ2-1; 10 bases agree with TRBD2. The length of the CDR3 is 14 residues. The chain's CDR3 is CVSSFSSGSHEQFF. As DNA, the CDR3 is TGTGTCAGCAGTTTCTCTAGCGGGAGCCATGAGCAGTTCTTC.

There are many counts of this clonotype. The chain uses TRBV10-3 and TRBJ2-1; 8 bases fit TRBD2. Germline lookup yields CDR1 ENHRY and CDR2 SYGVKD. This CDR3 has 15 amino acids. J was trimmed by 8 bases and V by 0 bases; bases with no gene match: 6. In nucleotides, the CDR3 is TGTGCCATCAGTGAGTCGGACGGGAGGGTCCATGAGCAGTTCTTC. Amino acid sequence: CAISESDGRVHEQFF.

This clonotype showed up many times. V usage is TRBV6-2 or TRBV6-3 and J usage is TRBJ2-5; D is perhaps TRBD1 or TRBD2 (7 bases each). The length of the CDR3 is 14 residues. With 6 bases removed from V and 4 bases from J, the gap between germline ends came to 15 bases. Germline CDR1 is MNHEY and CDR2 is SVGEGT. The CDR3 here is CASRKTGRGETQYF. CDR3 in DNA: TGTGCCAGCAGGAAGACAGGGAGGGGAGAGACCCAGTACTTC.

This clonotype was observed many times. The V gene is TRBV5-1, the J gene TRBJ1-2, with unresolved D. The V gene lost 2 bases and the J gene lost 2 bases, with 4 bases spanning the gap. There are 12 residues in the CDR3. The germline V gene has CDR1 SGHRS and CDR2 YFSETQ. This CDR3 reads CASSFDNYGYTF. CDR3 nucleotides: TGCGCCAGCAGCTTCGACAACTATGGCTACACCTTC.

Remarks on this clonotype: This may be a read error: a much more frequent sequence differs by one nucleotide. The rearrangement links TRBV3-1 to TRBJ1-4; D call uncertain. This CDR3 has 13 residues. Per the germline V gene, CDR1 is LGHDT and CDR2 is YNNKEL (reference sequence). The CDR3, as DNA: TGTGCCAGCGGCCAAGTAAGGGAGGAAAAACTGTTTTTT. This translates into CASGQVREEKLFF.

To note about this clonotype: A much larger clone differs by one base, so this may be a read error. The chain couples TRBV6-1 to TRBJ2-1; D is unresolved. The CDR3 totals 11 residues. Trimming took off 5 bases at V and 10 bases at J, with 9 bases between the two ends. In germline, CDR1 is MNHNS, CDR2 SASEGT. CDR3 sequence (DNA): TGTGCCAGCAGTCAGACCATAGAGCAGTTCTTC. The encoded protein is CASSQTIEQFF.

At least ten counts were recorded for this clonotype. V and J are TRBV15 and TRBJ2-3; weak D call: TRBD2 (6 bases). Trimming removed 4 bases from V and 1 base from J, with 12 bases in between. The CDR3 runs 15 residues. Germline CDR1 reads LNHNV; CDR2 reads YYDKDF (reference sequence). CDR3 in DNA: TGTGCCACCAGCACGTTTAGCGGCGGCACAGATACGCAGTATTTT. This codes for CATSTFSGGTDTQYF.

At least ten counts were recorded for this clonotype. The chain uses TRBV12-3 or TRBV12-4 and TRBJ1-2, with TRBD1 identical over 9 bases. The CDR3 is made up of 12 amino acids. The J segment lost 6 bases and the V segment lost 6 bases, leaving 2 bases of the junction unmatched. CDR3 nucleotide sequence: TGTGCCAGCAGCTGGACAGGGGATGGCTACACCTTC. Its translation is CASSWTGDGYTF.

This clonotype was recorded many times. The CDR3 region is CASSSTLTNEQFF. The CDR3 nucleotides read TGTGCCAGCAGCTCAACCCTCACCAATGAGCAGTTCTTC. V and J are TRBV7-2 and TRBJ2-1; D is undetermined. V lost 4 bases and J 6 bases, leaving 10 bases between the germline ends. The CDR3 is made up of 13 amino acids. Germline-derived CDR1 and CDR2 are SGHTA and FQGNSA.

V is TRBV20-1 and J is TRBJ2-2; D might be TRBD2 (6 bases). This CDR3 comprises 15 residues. From germline, CDR1 is DFQATT and CDR2 SNEGSKA (reference sequence). Trimming removed 6 bases at V and 0 bases at J, with 14 bases between. CDR3 in amino acids: CSAVPGLANTGELFF. CDR3 nucleotides: TGCAGTGCCGTACCGGGACTTGCGAACACCGGGGAGCTGTTTTTT.

There are many counts of this clonotype. The chain has TRBV5-5 and TRBJ2-1, with 9 positions matching TRBD2. The germline CDR1 and CDR2 sequences are SGHKS and YYEKEE (reference sequence). This CDR3 contains 16 residues. With V trimmed by 10 bases and J by 0 bases, 11 bases remained unmatched. In nucleotides, the CDR3 is TGTGCCGCCAATTTGGCGGGGGGGAGCTCCTACAATGAGCAGTTCTTC. Translated, it gives CAANLAGGSSYNEQFF. The complete variable domain, with remaining parts taken from reference TRBV5-5 and TRBJ2-1, reads DAGVTQSPTHLIKTRGQQVTLRCSPISGHKSVSWYQQVLGQGPQFIFQYYEKEERGRGNFPDRFSARQFPNYSSELNVNALLLGDSALYLCAANLAGGSSYNEQFFGPGTRLTVL.

This clonotype has at least ten counts. The chain is built from TRBV20-1 and TRBJ1-2; perhaps TRBD1 as D (6 bases). Germline V gene data show CDR1 as DFQATT and CDR2 as SNEGSKA (reference sequence). V shed 0 bases and J shed 8 bases, with 19 bases lying between them. The CDR3 has 15 residues. The DNA for the CDR3 is TGCAGTGCTAGAGAGATAACAGGGCTCCAATACGGCTACACCTTC. This encodes CSAREITGLQYGYTF.

The chain uses TRBV10-2 and TRBJ2-4; TRBD1 might be the D (6 bases). The germline CDR1 and CDR2 sequences are WSHSY and SAAADI. This CDR3 comprises 13 residues. V lost 4 bases, J lost 10 bases, and 14 bases lay in between. The CDR3, as DNA: TGCGCCAGCAGTGTTGGGGACACCGCGATTCAGTACTTC. This translates into CASSVGDTAIQYF.

This clonotype came up many times. The V gene is TRBV2, the J gene TRBJ2-5; 11 positions match TRBD2. The germline V gene encodes CDR1 SNHLY and CDR2 FYNNEI. This CDR3 comprises 16 residues. V shed 6 bases, J shed 3 bases, and the junction held 9 bases outside the gene matches. CDR3 DNA sequence: TGTGCCAGCAGCACTAGCGGGAGTTCAGTTGAAGAGACCCAGTACTTC. This sequence encodes CASSTSGSSVEETQYF.

This clonotype has just a few counts. The chain couples TRBV9 to TRBJ1-5; D is possibly TRBD1 (6 bases). From germline, CDR1 is SGDLS and CDR2 YYNGEE. The V end was cut by 0 bases, the J end by 0 bases, with 19 bases between. The CDR3 covers 19 residues. DNA of the CDR3: TGTGCCAGCAGCGTAGGGGCCGGAATAGGGGGGGATAGCAATCAGCCCCAGCATTTT. Protein product: CASSVGAGIGGDSNQPQHF.

This clonotype was counted only a few times. CDR3: CASSRTSGRPADTQYF. DNA of the CDR3: TGTGCCAGTAGTAGGACTAGCGGGAGGCCCGCAGATACGCAGTATTTT. The gene calls are TRBV19 and TRBJ2-3; 14 bases are a match to TRBD2. Germline V gives CDR1 LNHDA, CDR2 SQIVND (reference sequence). V lost 4 bases and J lost 4; bases outside the gene matches: 4. There are 16 residues in the CDR3.